A single sample is the source of the 2 T cell receptor beta chains below, sequenced in a study of T cells after yellow fever vaccination. Each CDR3 protein is one row after TCRdb ran MiXCR on the 5' RACE reads. The repertoire includes some 390,000 distinct CDR3 sequences, over 15% of them detected once, and over 15% sits in the top ten. This specimen was PBMCs, taken before the yellow fever booster vaccination. The receptors were gathered from a man between 18 and 35 years old who received the YFV17D yellow fever vaccine.

This clonotype turned up a few times. This rearrangement joins TRBV20-1 to TRBJ2-7, with 8 bases matching TRBD1. The CDR3 length is 13 residues. V lost 6 bases and J lost 3; bases outside the gene matches: 7. Looked up from germline, CDR1 is DFQATT and CDR2 is SNEGSKA (reference sequence). For the CDR3, the DNA is TGCAGTGCAACCGGGACAGGTAACTACGAGCAGTACTTC. It is translated as CSATGTGNYEQYF.

This chain uses TRBV20-1 with TRBJ1-4; tentatively, D is TRBD1 (6 bases). CDR3 length equals 14 residues. Trimming shortened V by 6 bases and J by 0 bases, and 11 bases separated the two germline ends. Germline CDR1 reads DFQATT; CDR2 reads SNEGSKA (reference sequence). The DNA of the CDR3 is TGCAGTGCCGCAACAGGGACAACTAATGAAAAACTGTTTTTT. Encoded protein: CSAATGTTNEKLFF.